Sequencing of this T cell receptor (beta chain) was carried out in a study of monozygotic twins with cystic fibrosis. The CDR3 loop spans 12 amino acids. Germline values: CDR1 MNHNY, CDR2 SVGAGI (reference sequence). Trimming removed 5 bases from V and 11 bases from J, with 13 bases in between. The study, taken as a whole, reports: Nucleotide-identical clonotype sharing was significantly higher within monozygotic CF twin pairs than between unrelated CF individuals.

Some clones are missing from TCRdb's copy, which holds only in-frame ones; the method was immunoSEQ multiplex PCR. The sample includes about 7,500 clones, 94% of them seen just once. Regarding this clone: Antigen specificity is unknown.

Sequenced material: blood. V usage is TRBV6-6 and J usage is TRBJ1-5; D gene ambiguous. This TCR was sampled from a boy younger than 10 with cystic fibrosis. CDR3 sequence (DNA): TGTGCCAGCAGTCCGCAAAGGCCGGCCCAGCATTTT. Its protein product is CASSPQRPAQHF.